This TCR beta chain was sequenced during a study of T cell repertoires in cytomegalovirus infection. This clonotype was observed many times. Its antigen is undetermined. TCRdb fed the reads into MiXCR, producing one record per CDR3 protein. Among approximately 490,000 distinct CDR3 sequences listed, 11% were seen once. Overall study results and limits: The study found HLA-C-restricted CMV-specific TCR beta clonotypes dominating the ex vivo response.

The germline CDR1 and CDR2 sequences are SGHVS and FNYEAQ. The CDR3 consists of 15 residues. Trimming pared 5 bases from V and 3 bases from J, leaving 16 bases between. The source of this sequence is a human donor in good health (CMV status not recorded). Some clones in this sample may be carry-over from other donors' samples. The V gene is TRBV7-6, the J gene TRBJ1-1; D remains unclear. The sequencing sample was made of PBMCs. The CDR3 here is CASSSLDGSYTEAFF. CDR3 nucleotides: TGTGCCAGCAGCAGTCTAGACGGATCGTACACTGAAGCTTTCTTT.